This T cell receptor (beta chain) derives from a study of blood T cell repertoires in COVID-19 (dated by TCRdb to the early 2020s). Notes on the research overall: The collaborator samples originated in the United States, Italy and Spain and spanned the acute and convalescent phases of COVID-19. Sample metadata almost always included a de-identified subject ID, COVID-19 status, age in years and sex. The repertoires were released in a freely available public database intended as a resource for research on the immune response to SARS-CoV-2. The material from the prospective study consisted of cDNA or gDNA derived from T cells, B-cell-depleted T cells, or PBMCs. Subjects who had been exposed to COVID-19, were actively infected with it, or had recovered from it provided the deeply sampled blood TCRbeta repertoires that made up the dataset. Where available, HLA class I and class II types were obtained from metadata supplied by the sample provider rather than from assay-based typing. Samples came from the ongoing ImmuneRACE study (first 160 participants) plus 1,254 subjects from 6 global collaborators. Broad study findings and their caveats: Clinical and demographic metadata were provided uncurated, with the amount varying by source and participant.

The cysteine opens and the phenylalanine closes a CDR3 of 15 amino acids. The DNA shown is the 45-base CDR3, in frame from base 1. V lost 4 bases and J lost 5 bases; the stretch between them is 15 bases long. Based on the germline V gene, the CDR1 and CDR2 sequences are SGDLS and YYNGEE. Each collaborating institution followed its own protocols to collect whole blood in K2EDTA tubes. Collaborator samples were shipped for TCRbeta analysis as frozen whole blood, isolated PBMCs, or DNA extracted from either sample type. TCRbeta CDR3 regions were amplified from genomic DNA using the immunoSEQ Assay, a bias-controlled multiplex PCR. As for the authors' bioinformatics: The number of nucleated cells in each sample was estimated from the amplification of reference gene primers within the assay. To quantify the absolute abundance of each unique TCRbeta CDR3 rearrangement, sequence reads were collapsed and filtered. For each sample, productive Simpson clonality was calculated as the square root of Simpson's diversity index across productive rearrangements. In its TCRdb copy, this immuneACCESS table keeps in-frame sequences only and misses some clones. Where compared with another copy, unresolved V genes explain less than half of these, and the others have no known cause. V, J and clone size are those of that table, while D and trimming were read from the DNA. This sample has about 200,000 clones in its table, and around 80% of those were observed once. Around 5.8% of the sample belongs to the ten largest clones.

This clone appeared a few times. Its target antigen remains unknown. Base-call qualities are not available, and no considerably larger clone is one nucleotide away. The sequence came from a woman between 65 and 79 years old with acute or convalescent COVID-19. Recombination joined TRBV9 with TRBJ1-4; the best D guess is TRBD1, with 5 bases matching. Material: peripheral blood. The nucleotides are TGTGCCAGCAGCCTCTGGGACGGGAGAAATGAAAAACTGTTTTTT. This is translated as CASSLWDGRNEKLFF. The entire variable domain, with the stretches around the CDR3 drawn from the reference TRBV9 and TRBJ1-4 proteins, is DSGVTQTPKHLITATGQRVTLRCSPRSGDLSVYWYQQSLDQGLQFLIQYYNGEERAKGNILERFSAQQFPDLHSELNLSSLELGDSALYFCASSLWDGRNEKLFFGSGTQLSVL.